This T cell receptor beta chain was recorded in a study of blood T cell repertoires in COVID-19. Study context: Both acute and convalescent COVID-19 samples were obtained from the United States, Italy and Spain. Sample material is recorded as cDNA or gDNA derived from T cells, B-cell-depleted T cells, or PBMCs.

With V trimmed by 5 bases and J by 8 bases, 7 bases remained unmatched. CDR3 length equals 13 residues. In the original processing: From reference gene primer amplification, estimates of nucleated cell counts were derived. Produced via immunoSEQ multiplex PCR; TCRdb's table is partial and in-frame only. V and J calls and clone size are copied from that table; D and trimming were computed from the DNA. The sample includes approximately 150,000 clones, approximately 86% of them seen just once. The sample was peripheral blood. This clonotype was obtained from a woman in her forties or fifties with acute or convalescent COVID-19. The V call is TRBV12-3 or TRBV12-4, the J call TRBJ1-2; 8 bases are a match to TRBD1. This chain's CDR3 is CASSTTGVGGYTF. The CDR3 DNA follows: TGTGCCAGCAGTACGACAGGGGTGGGAGGCTACACCTTC.